The following is a T cell receptor (beta chain) sequence with its context. Its antigen remains unidentified. The entry originates in a study of shared clonotypes between healthy human individuals. Overall study findings and caveats: Naive subsets typically showed greater estimated richness than memory subsets.

Method: immunoSEQ multiplex PCR; TCRdb's copy keeps in-frame clones and lacks some. The top ten hold 0.36% of the sample, which has roughly 1.4 million clones, approximately 98.5% seen once. The CDR3 is 16 residues long. Looked up from germline, CDR1 is MNHEY and CDR2 is SMNVEV (reference sequence). Losses at the gene ends were 0 bases for V and 7 bases for J; bases not matched to a gene: 6. The sample taken for sequencing was naive CD4+ T cells sorted from blood. Subset of the sample: CD45RA+ positively selected. The rearrangement uses TRBV27 and TRBJ2-1; TRBD2 matches 10 bases. The clonotype was recovered from a man aged 25 to 40 in good health. The CDR3 sequence is CASSLSVAGGRNEQFF. CDR3 nucleotide sequence: TGTGCCAGCAGTTTATCCGTAGCGGGAGGAAGGAATGAGCAGTTCTTC.